The sequence of this TCR beta chain was determined in a study of shared clonotypes between healthy human individuals. Overall study context: Donors consisted of a couple of women and three men between 18 and 49.

Germline V gives CDR1 LNHDA, CDR2 SQIVND (reference sequence). The CDR3 is made up of 12 amino acids. Trimming cost V 3 bases and J 11 bases; bases outside gene matches: 4. Sequencing used immunoSEQ multiplex PCR; TCRdb keeps in-frame clones, though not all of them. Of more than 550,000 clones listed, over 55% were seen once; the top ten hold approximately 1.7%. The sequence came from a woman aged 25 to 45 in good health. Sample: memory CD4+ T cells sorted from blood. Subset here: CD45RA-negative fraction. The chain joins TRBV19 to TRBJ1-1, with TRBD1 identical over 9 bases. CDR3 coding DNA: TGTGCCAGTAGTATTTTGGACAGGGGCGCTTTCTTT. As protein: CASSILDRGAFF. The whole variable domain, remainder taken from reference TRBV19 and TRBJ1-1, is DGGITQSPKYLFRKEGQNVTLSCEQNLNHDAMYWYRQDPGQGLRLIYYSQIVNDFQKGDIAEGYSVSREKKESFPLTVTSAQKNPTAFYLCASSILDRGAFFGQGTRLTVV.